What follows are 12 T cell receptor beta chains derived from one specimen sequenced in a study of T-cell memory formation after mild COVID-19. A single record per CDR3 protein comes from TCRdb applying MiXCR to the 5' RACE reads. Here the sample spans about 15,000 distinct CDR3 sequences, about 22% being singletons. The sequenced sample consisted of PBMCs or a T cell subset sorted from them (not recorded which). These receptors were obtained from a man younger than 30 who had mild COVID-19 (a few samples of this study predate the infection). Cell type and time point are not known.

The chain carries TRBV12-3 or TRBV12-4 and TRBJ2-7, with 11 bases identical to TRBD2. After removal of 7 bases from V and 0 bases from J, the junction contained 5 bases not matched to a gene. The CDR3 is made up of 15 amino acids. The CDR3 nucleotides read TGTGCCAGCACCGTGGGACTAGCGGCCTCCTACGAGCAGTACTTC. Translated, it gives CASTVGLAASYEQYF.

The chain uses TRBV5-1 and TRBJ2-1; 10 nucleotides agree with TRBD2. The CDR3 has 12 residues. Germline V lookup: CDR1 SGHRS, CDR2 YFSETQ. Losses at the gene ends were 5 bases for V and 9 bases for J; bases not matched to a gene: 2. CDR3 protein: CASRERGGEQFF. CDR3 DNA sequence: TGCGCCAGCAGGGAGCGGGGGGGTGAGCAGTTCTTC.

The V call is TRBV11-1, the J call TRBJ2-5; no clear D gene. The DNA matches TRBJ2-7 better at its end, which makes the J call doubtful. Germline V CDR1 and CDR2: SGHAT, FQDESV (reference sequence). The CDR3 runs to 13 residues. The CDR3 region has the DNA TGTGCCAGCAGCATGACAACTTCCTACGAGCAGTACTTC. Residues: CASSMTTSYEQYF.

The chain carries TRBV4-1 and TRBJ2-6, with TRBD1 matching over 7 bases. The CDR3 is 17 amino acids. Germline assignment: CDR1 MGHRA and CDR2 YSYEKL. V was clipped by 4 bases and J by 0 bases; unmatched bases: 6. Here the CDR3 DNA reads TGCGCCAGCAGCCCGCTAGACAGGGTCTCTGGGGCCAACGTCCTGACTTTC. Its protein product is CASSPLDRVSGANVLTF.

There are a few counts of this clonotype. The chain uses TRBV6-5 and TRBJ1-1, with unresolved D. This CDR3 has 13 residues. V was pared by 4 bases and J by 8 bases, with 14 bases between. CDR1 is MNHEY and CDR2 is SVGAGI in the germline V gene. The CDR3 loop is CASSFDQRSEAFF. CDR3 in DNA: TGTGCCAGCAGTTTTGATCAACGGTCAGAAGCTTTCTTT.

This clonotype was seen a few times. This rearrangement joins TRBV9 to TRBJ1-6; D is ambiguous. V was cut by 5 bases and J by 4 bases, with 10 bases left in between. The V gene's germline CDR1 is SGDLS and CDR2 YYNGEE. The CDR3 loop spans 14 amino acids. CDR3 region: CASSATVYNSPLHF. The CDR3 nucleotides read TGTGCCAGCAGTGCGACTGTTTATAATTCACCCCTCCACTTT.

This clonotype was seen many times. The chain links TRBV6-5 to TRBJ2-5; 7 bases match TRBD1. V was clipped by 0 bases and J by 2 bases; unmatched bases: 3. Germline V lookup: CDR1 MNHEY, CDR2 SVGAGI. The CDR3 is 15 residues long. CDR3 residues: CASSYSLGQQETQYF. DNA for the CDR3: TGTGCCAGCAGTTACTCGTTGGGACAGCAAGAGACCCAGTACTTC.

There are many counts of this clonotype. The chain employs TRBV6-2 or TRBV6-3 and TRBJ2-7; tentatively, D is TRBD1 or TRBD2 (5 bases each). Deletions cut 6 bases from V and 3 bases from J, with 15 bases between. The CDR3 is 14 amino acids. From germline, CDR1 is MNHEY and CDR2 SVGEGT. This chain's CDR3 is CASRRWDGSYEQYV. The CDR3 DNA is TGTGCCAGCAGACGTTGGGACGGAAGCTACGAGCAGTACGTC.

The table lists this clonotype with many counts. The CDR3 DNA follows: TGTGCCAGCAGCTTGCCCAGCTCCTATAATTCACCCCTCCACTTT. Its protein is CASSLPSSYNSPLHF. The chain employs TRBV5-5 and TRBJ1-6; D is uncertain. V was clipped by 1 base and J by 0 bases, with 5 bases between them. From germline, CDR1 is SGHKS and CDR2 YYEKEE (reference sequence). The CDR3 spans 15 residues.

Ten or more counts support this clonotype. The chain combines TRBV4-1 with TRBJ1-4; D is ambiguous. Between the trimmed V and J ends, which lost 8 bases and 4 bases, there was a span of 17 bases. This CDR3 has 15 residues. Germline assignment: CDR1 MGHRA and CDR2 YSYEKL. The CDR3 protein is CASLNPGSGNEKLFF. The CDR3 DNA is TGCGCCAGCCTAAACCCCGGGTCAGGTAATGAAAAACTGTTTTTT.

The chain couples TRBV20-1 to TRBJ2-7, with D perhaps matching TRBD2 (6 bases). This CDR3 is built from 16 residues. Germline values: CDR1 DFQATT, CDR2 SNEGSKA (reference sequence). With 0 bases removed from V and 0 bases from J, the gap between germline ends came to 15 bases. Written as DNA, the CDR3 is TGCAGTGCTAGAGATCGGGGGACTTCCGGCTCCTACGAGCAGTACGTC. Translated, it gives CSARDRGTSGSYEQYV.

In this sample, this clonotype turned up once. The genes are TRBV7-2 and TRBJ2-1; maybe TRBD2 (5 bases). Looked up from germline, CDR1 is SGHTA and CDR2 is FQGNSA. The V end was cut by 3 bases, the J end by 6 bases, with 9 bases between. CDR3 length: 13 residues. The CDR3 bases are TGTGCCAGCAGCTTTAGAGGAGGCAATGAGCAGTTCTTC. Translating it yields CASSFRGGNEQFF. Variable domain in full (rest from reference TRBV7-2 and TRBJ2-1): GAGVSQSPSNKVTEKGKDVELRCDPISGHTALYWYRQSLGQGLEFLIYFQGNSAPDKSGLPSDRFSAERTGGSVSTLTIQRTQQEDSAVYLCASSFRGGNEQFFGPGTRLTVL.